This T cell receptor beta chain is from a study of OX40 agonist ivuxolimab in advanced cancers. Study summary: Of the participants, roughly 40% had some prior anti-PD-1, anti-PD-L1 or anti-CTLA-4 therapy, which was allowed.

Clones were read by immunoSEQ multiplex PCR, and TCRdb kept only the in-frame ones, dropping some. The profile shows more than 35,000 clones, over 80% of them singletons. The CDR3 is made up of 13 amino acids. Germline lookup yields CDR1 GTSNPN and CDR2 SVGIG (reference sequence). The V end was cut by 2 bases, the J end by 6 bases, with 13 bases between. V is TRBV30 and J is TRBJ1-2, with a possible D match to TRBD1 (6 bases). This clonotype was obtained from an adult with an advanced solid tumor such as melanoma, head and neck, liver or kidney cancer. The material was CD4+ or CD8+ T cells sorted from blood, obtained in a trial of the OX40 agonist ivuxolimab. The CDR3 is CAWSMYRDDGYTF. The CDR3 DNA sequence: TGTGCCTGGAGTATGTACAGGGATGATGGCTACACCTTC.